The TCR beta chain under discussion was sequenced for a study of blood T cell repertoires in COVID-19. On the study more broadly: The samples span acute and convalescent COVID-19 from the United States, Italy and Spain. Sources were T cells, B-cell-depleted T cells, or PBMCs; the material itself was cDNA or gDNA.

V gave up 4 bases and J gave up 2 bases; unmatched junction bases: 6. Germline V gives CDR1 SGHAT, CDR2 FQNNGV. CDR3 length equals 17 residues. Seattle's enrolled individuals joined amid active infection and were then monitored longitudinally. Original methodology: Estimation of nucleated cell counts was performed using reference gene primer amplification. Sequencing used immunoSEQ multiplex PCR; TCRdb keeps in-frame clones, though not all of them. V and J calls and clone size are those listed in that table; D and trimming were worked out from the DNA. The sample holds around 310,000 clones; 90% are singletons and the top ten take about 1%.

This chain uses TRBV11-2 with TRBJ1-4; TRBD1 matches 11 bases. This receptor was obtained from a woman aged 40 to 49 with COVID-19, enrolled during active disease. Sequencing used peripheral blood. The CDR3 protein is CASSSTGQGATNEKLFF. In DNA form, the CDR3 reads TGTGCCAGCAGCTCCACCGGACAGGGGGCGACTAATGAAAAACTGTTTTTT.